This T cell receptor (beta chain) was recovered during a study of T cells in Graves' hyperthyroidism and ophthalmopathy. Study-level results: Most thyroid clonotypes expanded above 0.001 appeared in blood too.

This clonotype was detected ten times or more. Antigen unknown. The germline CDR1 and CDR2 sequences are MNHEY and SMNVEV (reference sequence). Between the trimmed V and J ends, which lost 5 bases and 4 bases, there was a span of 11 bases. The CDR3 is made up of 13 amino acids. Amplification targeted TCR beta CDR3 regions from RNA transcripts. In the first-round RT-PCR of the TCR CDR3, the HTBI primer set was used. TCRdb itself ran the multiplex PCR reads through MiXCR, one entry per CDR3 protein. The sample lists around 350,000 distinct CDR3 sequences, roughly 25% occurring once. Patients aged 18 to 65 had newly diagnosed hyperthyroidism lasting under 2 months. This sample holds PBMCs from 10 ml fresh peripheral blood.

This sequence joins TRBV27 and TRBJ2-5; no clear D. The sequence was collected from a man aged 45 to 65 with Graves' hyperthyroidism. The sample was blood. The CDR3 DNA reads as TGTGCCAGCAGTACCCATAGGCGAGAGACCCAGTACTTC. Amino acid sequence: CASSTHRRETQYF.